The 5 T cell receptor beta chains below were found in one sample sequenced in a study of naive and memory T cell subsets. Points from the study as a whole: A few larger clonotypes appeared in naive repertoires, especially CD8, possibly memory cells re-expressing CD45RA.

Both TRBC1 and TRBC2 were covered by a beta constant-region primer of two equimolar oligonucleotides. Nested alpha and beta constant-region primers with the SP2 primer drove four PCR rounds on ligated cDNA. TCRdb reanalysed the UMI-ligation and nested PCR reads using MiXCR and keeps one entry per CDR3 protein. The sample contains approximately 140,000 distinct CDR3 sequences, 22% of which appear only once. Antigens for these TCRs are unknown. Sequenced sample: naive CD4+ T cells from blood. These receptors were obtained from a human donor in good health.

The chain combines TRBV6-2 or TRBV6-3 with TRBJ2-1; D perhaps matches TRBD2 (6 bases). CDR1 and CDR2 from the germline V gene are MNHEY and SVGEGT. Trimming took off 5 bases at V and 4 bases at J, with 15 bases between the two ends. This CDR3 is built from 15 residues. The CDR3 DNA reads TGTGCCAGCAGTCAAGCGGGCCTCCCTTACAATGAGCAGTTCTTC. This sequence encodes CASSQAGLPYNEQFF.

The chain recombines TRBV5-1 with TRBJ2-5, with TRBD2 matching over 12 bases. V lost 5 bases, J lost 3 bases, and 2 bases stayed unmatched. This CDR3 is built from 14 residues. Germline lookup yields CDR1 SGHRS and CDR2 YFSETQ. The CDR3 DNA reads TGCGCCAGCAGGTGGACTAGCGGGAAAGAGACCCAGTACTTC. It yields the protein CASRWTSGKETQYF.

CDR3 coding DNA: TGTGCCACCAGCAGAGCCGGGGGAGTGGACTCCTACGAGCAGTACTTC. Translation: CATSRAGGVDSYEQYF. The chain is built from TRBV15 and TRBJ2-7; perhaps TRBD2 as D (6 bases). The ends were cut back, 1 base at V and 0 bases at J, with 13 bases in the middle. Germline-derived CDR1 and CDR2 are LNHNV and YYDKDF (reference sequence). The length of the CDR3 is 16 residues.

This clonotype was seen ten or more times. This chain joins TRBV24-1 and TRBJ2-1, with D perhaps matching TRBD1 (6 bases). V lost 3 bases and J lost 1, with 9 bases in between. Germline CDR1 is KGHDR and CDR2 is SFDVKD. The CDR3 has 15 residues. DNA for the CDR3: TGTGCCACCAGTGATCGGACAGTTTCCTACAATGAGCAGTTCTTC. Its protein is CATSDRTVSYNEQFF.

The chain uses TRBV6-2 or TRBV6-3 and TRBJ2-1; perhaps TRBD1 as D (6 bases). The V and J ends lost 5 bases and 6 bases respectively, with 8 bases between them. There are 12 residues in the CDR3. In germline, CDR1 is MNHEY, CDR2 SVGEGT. The chain's CDR3 is CASSQGFNEQFF. The CDR3 nucleotides are TGTGCCAGCAGTCAGGGGTTCAATGAGCAGTTCTTC.